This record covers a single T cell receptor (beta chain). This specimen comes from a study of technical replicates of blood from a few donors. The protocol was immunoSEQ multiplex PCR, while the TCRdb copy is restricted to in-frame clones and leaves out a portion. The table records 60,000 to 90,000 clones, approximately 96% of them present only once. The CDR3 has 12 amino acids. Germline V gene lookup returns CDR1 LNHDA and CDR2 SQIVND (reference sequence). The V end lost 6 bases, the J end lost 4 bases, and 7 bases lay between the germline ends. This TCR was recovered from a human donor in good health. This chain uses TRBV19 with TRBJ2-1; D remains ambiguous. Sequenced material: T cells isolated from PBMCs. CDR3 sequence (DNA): TGTGCCAGTAGCTCCGGTTACAATGAGCAGTTCTTC. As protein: CASSSGYNEQFF.